This TCR beta chain was captured by sequencing in a study of control samples from healthy donors and cancer patients. The CDR3 has 14 residues. From germline, CDR1 is MRHNA and CDR2 SNTAGT. The V segment lost 3 bases and the J segment 7 bases; nucleotides outside the gene matches: 0. Libraries were prepared by immunoSEQ multiplex PCR; TCRdb keeps only in-frame clonotypes and omits some of them. The sample has under 200,000 clones, around 92% seen once. The receptor comes from a woman aged 25 to 39 in good health. The V and J genes are TRBV6-4 and TRBJ2-4, with 13 bases that match TRBD2. Sequencing input: blood. As DNA, the CDR3 is TGTGCCAGCAGTGAACTAGCGGGGGGGAACATTCAGTACTTC. Amino acid sequence: CASSELAGGNIQYF.